The subject of this entry is one T cell receptor (beta chain). The sample is drawn from a study of blood T cell repertoires in COVID-19. About the study: Both acute and convalescent COVID-19 samples were obtained from the United States, Italy and Spain. The cDNA or gDNA used as material had been derived from T cells, B-cell-depleted T cells, or PBMCs.

Per germline, CDR1 KGHSH and CDR2 LQKENI. The CDR3 is 15 amino acids. Trimming removed 2 bases at V and 4 bases at J, with 11 bases between. As originally analysed: Quantification of nucleated cells was approximated via reference gene primer amplification. Libraries were prepared by immunoSEQ multiplex PCR; TCRdb keeps only in-frame clonotypes and omits some of them. V and J calls plus clone size are reproduced from that table; the DNA served to infer D and trimming. The table shows a few hundred thousand clones, with roughly 88% occurring only once. The source is a man older than 75 with acute or convalescent COVID-19. The sequencing input was peripheral blood. V is TRBV18 and J is TRBJ2-2; D gene unclear. Here the CDR3 DNA reads TGTGCCAGCTCACCATTGAGTGGCGGCACCGGGGAGCTGTTTTTT. Protein: CASSPLSGGTGELFF.